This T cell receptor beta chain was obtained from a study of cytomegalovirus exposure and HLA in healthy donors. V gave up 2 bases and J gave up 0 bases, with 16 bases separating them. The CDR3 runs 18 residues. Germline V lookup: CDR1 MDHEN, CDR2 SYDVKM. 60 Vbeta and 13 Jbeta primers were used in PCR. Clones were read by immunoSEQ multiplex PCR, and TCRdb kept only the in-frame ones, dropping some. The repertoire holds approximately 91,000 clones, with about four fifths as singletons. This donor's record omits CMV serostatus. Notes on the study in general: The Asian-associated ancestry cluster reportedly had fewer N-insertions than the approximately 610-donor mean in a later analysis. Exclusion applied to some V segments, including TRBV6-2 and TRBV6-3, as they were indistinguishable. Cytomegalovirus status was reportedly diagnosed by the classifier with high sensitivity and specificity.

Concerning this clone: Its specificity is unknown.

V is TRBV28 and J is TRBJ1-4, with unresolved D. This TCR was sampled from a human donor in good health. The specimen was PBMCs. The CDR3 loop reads CASSLGWGEAPTNEKLFF. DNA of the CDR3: TGTGCCAGCAGTTTAGGTTGGGGAGAGGCCCCAACTAATGAAAAACTGTTTTTT.